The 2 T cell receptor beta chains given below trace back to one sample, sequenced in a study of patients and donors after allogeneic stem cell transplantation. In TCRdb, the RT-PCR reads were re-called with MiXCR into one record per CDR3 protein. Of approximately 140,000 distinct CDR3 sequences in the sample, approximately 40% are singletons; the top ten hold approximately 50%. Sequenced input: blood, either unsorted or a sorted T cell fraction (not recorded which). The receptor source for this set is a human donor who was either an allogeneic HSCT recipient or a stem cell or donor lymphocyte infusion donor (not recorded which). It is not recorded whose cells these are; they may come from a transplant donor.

CDR3 in DNA: TGTGCCAGCAGCCTCCAGCAGGGCAATTCACCCCTCCACTTT. It encodes CASSLQQGNSPLHF. This chain connects TRBV7-9 to TRBJ1-6, with a weak D call TRBD1 (5 bases). Trimming stripped 5 bases from V and 7 bases from J, with 12 bases between. The CDR3 spans 14 residues. The V gene's germline CDR1 is SEHNR and CDR2 FQNEAQ (reference sequence).

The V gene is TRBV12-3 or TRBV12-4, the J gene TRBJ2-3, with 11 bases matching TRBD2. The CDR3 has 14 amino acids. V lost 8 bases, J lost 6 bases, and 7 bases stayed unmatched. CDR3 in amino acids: CASGDSGGADTQYF. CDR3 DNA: TGTGCCAGCGGCGATAGCGGGGGGGCGGATACGCAGTATTTT.